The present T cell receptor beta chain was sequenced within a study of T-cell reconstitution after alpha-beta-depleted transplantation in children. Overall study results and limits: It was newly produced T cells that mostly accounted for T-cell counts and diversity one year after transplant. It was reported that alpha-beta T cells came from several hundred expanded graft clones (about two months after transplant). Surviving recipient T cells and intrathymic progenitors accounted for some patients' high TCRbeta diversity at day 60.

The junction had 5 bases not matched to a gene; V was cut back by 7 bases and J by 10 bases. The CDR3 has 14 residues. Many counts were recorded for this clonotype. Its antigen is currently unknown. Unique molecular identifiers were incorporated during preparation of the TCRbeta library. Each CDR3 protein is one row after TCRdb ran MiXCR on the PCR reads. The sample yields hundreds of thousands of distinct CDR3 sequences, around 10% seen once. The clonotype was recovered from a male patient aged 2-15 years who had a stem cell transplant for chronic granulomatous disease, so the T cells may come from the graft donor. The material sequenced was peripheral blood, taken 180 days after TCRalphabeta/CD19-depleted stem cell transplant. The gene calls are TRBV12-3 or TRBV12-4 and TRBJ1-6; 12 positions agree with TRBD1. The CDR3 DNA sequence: TGTGCCAGCACCCTAGGGACAGGGGGCTCACCCCTCCACTTT. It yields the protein CASTLGTGGSPLHF.